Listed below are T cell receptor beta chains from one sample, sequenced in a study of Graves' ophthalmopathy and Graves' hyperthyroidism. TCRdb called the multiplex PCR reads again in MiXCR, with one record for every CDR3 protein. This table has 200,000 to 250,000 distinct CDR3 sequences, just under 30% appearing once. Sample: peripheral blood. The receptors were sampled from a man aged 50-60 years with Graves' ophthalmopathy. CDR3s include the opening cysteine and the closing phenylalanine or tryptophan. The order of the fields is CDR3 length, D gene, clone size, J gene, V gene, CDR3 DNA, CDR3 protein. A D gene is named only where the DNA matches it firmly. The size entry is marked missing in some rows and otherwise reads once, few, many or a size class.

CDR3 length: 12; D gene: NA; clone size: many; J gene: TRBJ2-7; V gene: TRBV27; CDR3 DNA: TGTGCCAGCAGTTTGGTGGGGGGCGAGCAGTACTTC; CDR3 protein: CASSLVGGEQYF
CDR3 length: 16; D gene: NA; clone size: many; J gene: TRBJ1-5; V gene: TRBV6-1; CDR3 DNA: TGTGCCAGCAGTAGGGGGGCGGCGGGAGACAATCAGCCCCAGCATTTT; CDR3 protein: CASSRGAAGDNQPQHF
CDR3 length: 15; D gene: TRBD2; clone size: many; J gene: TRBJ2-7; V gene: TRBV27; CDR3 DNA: TGTGCCAGCAGTTGGGTAGCGGGAGGGCCCTACGAGCAGTACTTC; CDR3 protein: CASSWVAGGPYEQYF
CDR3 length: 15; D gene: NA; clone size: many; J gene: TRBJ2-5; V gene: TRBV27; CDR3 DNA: TGTGCCAGCAGCCACAGGGGAGGGGTACAAGAGACCCAGTACTTC; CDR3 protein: CASSHRGGVQETQYF
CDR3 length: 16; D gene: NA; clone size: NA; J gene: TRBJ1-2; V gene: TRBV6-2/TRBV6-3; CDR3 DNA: TGTGCCAGCAGTTCCATCTGGGTATCCTCTAACTATGGCTACACCTTC; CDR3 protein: CASSSIWVSSNYGYTF
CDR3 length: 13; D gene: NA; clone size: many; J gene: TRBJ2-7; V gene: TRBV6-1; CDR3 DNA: TGTGCCAGCATTGGACAGAGCTCCTACGAGCAGTACTTC; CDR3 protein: CASIGQSSYEQYF
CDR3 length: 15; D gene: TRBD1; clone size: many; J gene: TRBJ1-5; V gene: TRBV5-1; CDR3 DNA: TGCGCCAGCAGCTTGGTGGCAGGGGGCGACCAGCCCCAGCATTTT; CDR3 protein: CASSLVAGGDQPQHF
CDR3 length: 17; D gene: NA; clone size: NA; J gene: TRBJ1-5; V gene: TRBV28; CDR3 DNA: TGTGCCAGCACCAGTCCGGTGGGTCCTTATAGCAATCAGCCCCAGCATTTT; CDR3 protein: CASTSPVGPYSNQPQHF
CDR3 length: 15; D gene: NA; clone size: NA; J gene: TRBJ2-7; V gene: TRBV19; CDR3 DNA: TGTGCCAGTAGTATTGGTCAGGGGTACTCCAACGAGCAGTACTTC; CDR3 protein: CASSIGQGYSNEQYF
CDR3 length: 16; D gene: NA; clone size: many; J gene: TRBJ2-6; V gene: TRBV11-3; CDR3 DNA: TGTGCCAGCAGCTCCGGGACTCGCTCTGGGGCCAACGTCCTGACTTTC; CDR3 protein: CASSSGTRSGANVLTF
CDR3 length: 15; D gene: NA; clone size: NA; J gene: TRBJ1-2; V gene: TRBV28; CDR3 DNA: TGTGCCAGCAGGTATTTGACCTCCTCTAACTATGGCTACACCTTC; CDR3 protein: CASRYLTSSNYGYTF
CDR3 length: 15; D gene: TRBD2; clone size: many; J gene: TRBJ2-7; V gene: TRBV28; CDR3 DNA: TGTGCCAGCAGCCCTGGGACTAGCGGCACCTACGAGCAGTACTTC; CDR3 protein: CASSPGTSGTYEQYF
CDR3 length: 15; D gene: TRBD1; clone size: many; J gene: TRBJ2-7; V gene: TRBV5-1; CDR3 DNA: TGCGCCAGCAGCCCCTTAGGGGACAGGCGCTACGAGCAGTACTTC; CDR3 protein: CASSPLGDRRYEQYF
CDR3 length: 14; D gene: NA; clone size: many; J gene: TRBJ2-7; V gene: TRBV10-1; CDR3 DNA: TGCGCCAGCAGTGAAGGGCGGGTGCCCTACGAGCAGTACTTC; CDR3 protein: CASSEGRVPYEQYF
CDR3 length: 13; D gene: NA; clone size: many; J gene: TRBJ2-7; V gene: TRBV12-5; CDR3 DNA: TGTGCTAGTGGTCAGTCGACAGGCTACGAGCAGTACTTC; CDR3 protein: CASGQSTGYEQYF
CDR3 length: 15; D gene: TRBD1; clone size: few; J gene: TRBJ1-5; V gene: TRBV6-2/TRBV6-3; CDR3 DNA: TGTGCCAGCAGATATCGGGACAGCCCGAATCAGCCCCAGCATTTT; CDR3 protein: CASRYRDSPNQPQHF
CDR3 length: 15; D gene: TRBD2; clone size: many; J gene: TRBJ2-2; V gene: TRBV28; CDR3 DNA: TGTGCCAGCAGTTCCCTCCGGGAGGGGATCGGGGAGCTGTTTTTT; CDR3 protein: CASSSLREGIGELFF
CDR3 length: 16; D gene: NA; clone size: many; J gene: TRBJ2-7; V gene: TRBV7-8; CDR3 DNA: TGTGCCAGCAGCTCAGCTTACCGGAGGGCCGGGGACGAGCAGTACTTC; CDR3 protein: CASSSAYRRAGDEQYF
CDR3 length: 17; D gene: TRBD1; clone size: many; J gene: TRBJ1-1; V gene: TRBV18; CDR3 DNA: TGTGCCAGCTCACCAGAGGAGGGGGCGGGCGTGAACACTGAAGCTTTCTTT; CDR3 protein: CASSPEEGAGVNTEAFF
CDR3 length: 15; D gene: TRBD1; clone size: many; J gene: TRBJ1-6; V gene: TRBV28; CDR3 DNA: TGTGCCAGCAGTACCTGGGGACAGGCTGGTTCACCCCTCCACTTT; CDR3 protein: CASSTWGQAGSPLHF
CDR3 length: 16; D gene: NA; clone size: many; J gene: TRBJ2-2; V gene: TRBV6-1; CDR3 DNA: TGTGCCAGCAGGGAAGAGCAGCGGTCGAACACCGGGGAGCTGTTTTTT; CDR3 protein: CASREEQRSNTGELFF
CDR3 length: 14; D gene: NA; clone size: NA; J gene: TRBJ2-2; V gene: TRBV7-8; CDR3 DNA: TGTGCCAGCAGCGCCACCTTAGGTTCCGGGGAGCTGTTTTTT; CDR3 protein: CASSATLGSGELFF
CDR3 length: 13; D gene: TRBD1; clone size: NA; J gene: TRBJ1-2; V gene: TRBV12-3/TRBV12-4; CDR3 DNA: TGTGCCAGCAGTCCACGGACAGGGGAAGGCTACACCTTC; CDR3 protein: CASSPRTGEGYTF
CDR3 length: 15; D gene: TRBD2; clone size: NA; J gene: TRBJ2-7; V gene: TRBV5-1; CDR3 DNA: TGCGCCAGCAGCTGGGGCGGGGGAACCTCCTACGAGCAGTACTTC; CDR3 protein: CASSWGGGTSYEQYF
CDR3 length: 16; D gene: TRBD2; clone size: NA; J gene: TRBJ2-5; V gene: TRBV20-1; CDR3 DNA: TGCAGTGCTAGAGGTTGGACTAGCGGGCGGTCCAGGACCCAGTACTTC; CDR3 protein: CSARGWTSGRSRTQYF
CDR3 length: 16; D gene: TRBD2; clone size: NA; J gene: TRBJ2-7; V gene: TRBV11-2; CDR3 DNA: TGTGCCAGCAGCTTAGACTCGGGGGGGGGACCCTACGAGCAGTACTTC; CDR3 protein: CASSLDSGGGPYEQYF
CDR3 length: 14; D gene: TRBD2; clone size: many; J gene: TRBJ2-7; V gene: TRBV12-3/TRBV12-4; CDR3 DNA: TGTGCCAGCACCGGAACGGGAGGGCCATCCGAGCAGTACTTC; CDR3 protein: CASTGTGGPSEQYF
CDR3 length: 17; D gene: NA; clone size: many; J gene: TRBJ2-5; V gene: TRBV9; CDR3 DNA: TGTGCCAGCAGCCTCAATGCCCTTGCCGGATTCCAAGAGACCCAGTACTTC; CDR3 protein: CASSLNALAGFQETQYF
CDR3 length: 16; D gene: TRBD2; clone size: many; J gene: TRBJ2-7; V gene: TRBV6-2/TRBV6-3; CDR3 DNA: TGTGCCAGCAGTTACCCCGTACTAGCGGGAGGCTCCGAGCAGTACTTC; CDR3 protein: CASSYPVLAGGSEQYF
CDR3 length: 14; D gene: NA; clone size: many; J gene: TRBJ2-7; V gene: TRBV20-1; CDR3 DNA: TGCAGTGCTAGGATGGGACATGGACCCTACGAGCAGTACTTC; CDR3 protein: CSARMGHGPYEQYF
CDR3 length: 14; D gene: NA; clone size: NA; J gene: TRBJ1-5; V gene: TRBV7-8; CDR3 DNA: TGTGCCAGCAGCTTAGCGCGGGGACAACAGCCCCAGCATTTT; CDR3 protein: CASSLARGQQPQHF
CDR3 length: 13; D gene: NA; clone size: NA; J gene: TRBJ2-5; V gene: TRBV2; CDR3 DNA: TGTGCCACCAGTGAGACGAACCAAGAGACCCAGTACTTC; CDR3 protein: CATSETNQETQYF
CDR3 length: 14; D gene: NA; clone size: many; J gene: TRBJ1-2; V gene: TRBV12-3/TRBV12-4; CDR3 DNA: TGTGCCAGCAGTTTTGCAGGGGTGAACTATGGCTACACCTTC; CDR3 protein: CASSFAGVNYGYTF
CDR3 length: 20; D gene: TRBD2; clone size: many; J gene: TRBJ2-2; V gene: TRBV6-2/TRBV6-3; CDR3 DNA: TGTGCCAGCAGTTACTCAGGGGGCGCTAGCGGGAGCCAGAACACCGGGGAGCTGTTTTTT; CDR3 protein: CASSYSGGASGSQNTGELFF
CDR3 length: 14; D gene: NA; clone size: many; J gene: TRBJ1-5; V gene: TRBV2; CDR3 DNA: TGTGCCAGCAGTGATCAGGGGACGAGTCAGCCCCAGCATTTT; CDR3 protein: CASSDQGTSQPQHF
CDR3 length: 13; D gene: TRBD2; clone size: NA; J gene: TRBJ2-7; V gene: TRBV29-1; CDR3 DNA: TGCAGCGTTAGGAGTAGCGGGAGATACGAGCAGTACTTC; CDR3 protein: CSVRSSGRYEQYF
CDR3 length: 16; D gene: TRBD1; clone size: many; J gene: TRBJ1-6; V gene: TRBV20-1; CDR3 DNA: TGCAGTGCTAGAGGGACAGGGCTAGCCTATAATTCACCCCTCCACTTT; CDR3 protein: CSARGTGLAYNSPLHF
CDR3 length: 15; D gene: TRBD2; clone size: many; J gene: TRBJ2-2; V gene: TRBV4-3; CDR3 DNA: TGCGCCAGCAAACGGCAGCGGGATAACACCGGGGAGCTGTTTTTT; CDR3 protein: CASKRQRDNTGELFF
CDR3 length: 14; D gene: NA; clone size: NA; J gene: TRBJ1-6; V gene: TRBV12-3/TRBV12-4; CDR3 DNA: TGTGCCAGCACCGGAGGGGTAAGCGGTTCACCCCTCCACTTT; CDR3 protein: CASTGGVSGSPLHF
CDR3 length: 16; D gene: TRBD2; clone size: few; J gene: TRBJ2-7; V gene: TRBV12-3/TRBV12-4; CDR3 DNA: TGTGCCAGCAGTTTAGCGCGGCGGGAGGTCTCCTACGAGCAGTACTTC; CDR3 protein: CASSLARREVSYEQYF
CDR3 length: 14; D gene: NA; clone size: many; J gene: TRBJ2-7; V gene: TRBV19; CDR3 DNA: TGTGCCAGTAGTATATTCGGGAGCTCCTACGAGCAGTACTTC; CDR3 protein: CASSIFGSSYEQYF
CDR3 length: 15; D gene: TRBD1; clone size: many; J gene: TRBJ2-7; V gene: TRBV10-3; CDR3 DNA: TGTGCCATCAGTGAGTCCCCGGACAGGCCCTACGAGCAGTACTTC; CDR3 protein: CAISESPDRPYEQYF
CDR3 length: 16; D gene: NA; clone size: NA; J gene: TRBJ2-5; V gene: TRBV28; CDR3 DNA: TGTGCCAGCAGTTTAAGAGGGAACGAGATCCAAGAGACCCAGTACTTC; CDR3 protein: CASSLRGNEIQETQYF
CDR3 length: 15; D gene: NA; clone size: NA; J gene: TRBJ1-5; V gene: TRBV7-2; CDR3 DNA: TGTGCCAGCAGCAGGGACGTGGCGGGGAATCAGCCCCAGCATTTT; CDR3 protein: CASSRDVAGNQPQHF
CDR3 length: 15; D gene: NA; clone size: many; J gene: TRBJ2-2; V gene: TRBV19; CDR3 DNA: TGTGCCAGTAGTATGGGGAGAGCGAACACCGGGGAGCTGTTTTTT; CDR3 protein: CASSMGRANTGELFF
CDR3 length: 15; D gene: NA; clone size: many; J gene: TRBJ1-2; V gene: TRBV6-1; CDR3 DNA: TGTGCCAGCAGTGAAGTTTGGGGGAAGAGCTATGGCTACACCTTC; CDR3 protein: CASSEVWGKSYGYTF
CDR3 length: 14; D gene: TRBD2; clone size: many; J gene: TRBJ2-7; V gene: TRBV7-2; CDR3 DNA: TGTGCCAGCAGCGTGGGACTAGCGGGAGTCGAGCAGTACTTC; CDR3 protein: CASSVGLAGVEQYF
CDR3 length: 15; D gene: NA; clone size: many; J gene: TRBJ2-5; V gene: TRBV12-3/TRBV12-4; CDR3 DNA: TGTGCCAGCAGTTCGCCAAACCATCAAGGAGGGACCCAGTACTTC; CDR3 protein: CASSSPNHQGGTQYF
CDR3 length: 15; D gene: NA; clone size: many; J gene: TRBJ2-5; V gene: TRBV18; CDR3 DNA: TGTGCCAGCTCACCACCGAGTTTTAGCCGAGAGACCCAGTACTTC; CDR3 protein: CASSPPSFSRETQYF
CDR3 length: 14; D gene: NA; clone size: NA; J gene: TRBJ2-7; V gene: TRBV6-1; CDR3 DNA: TGTGCCAGCAGTCCCGCCGGGGTCTCCTACGAGCAGTACTTC; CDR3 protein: CASSPAGVSYEQYF
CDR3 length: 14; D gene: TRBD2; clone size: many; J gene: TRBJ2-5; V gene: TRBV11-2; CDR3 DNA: TGTGCCAGCAGCTTGGGAGGGAGCCAAGAGACCCAGTACTTC; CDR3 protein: CASSLGGSQETQYF
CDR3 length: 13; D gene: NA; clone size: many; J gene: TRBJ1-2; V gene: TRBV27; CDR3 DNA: TGTGCCAGCAGCCACAGGGAACTCCGGGGCTACACCTTC; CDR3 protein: CASSHRELRGYTF
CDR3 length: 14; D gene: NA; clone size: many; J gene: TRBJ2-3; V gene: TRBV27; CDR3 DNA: TGTGCCAGCAGTTCCCCCGGACCCACAGATACGCAGTATTTT; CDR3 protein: CASSSPGPTDTQYF
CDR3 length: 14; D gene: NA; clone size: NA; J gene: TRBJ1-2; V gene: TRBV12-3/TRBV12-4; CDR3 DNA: TGTGCCAGCACGGATAGGGCAGCGAACTATGGCTACACCTTC; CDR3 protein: CASTDRAANYGYTF
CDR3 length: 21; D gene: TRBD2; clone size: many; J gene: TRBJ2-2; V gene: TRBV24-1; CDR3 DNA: TGTGCCACCAGTAACCCCTACCGCGGACTAGCGGGAGATAGTGGGTCCGGGGAGCTGTTTTTT; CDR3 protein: CATSNPYRGLAGDSGSGELFF
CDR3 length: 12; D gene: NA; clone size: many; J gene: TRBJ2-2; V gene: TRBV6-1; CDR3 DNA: TGTGCCAGCAACGAAGGAGCCGGGGAGCTGTTTTTT; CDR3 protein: CASNEGAGELFF
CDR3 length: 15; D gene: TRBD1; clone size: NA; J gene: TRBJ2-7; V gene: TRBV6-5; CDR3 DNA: TGTGCCAGCAGTTTCGGGACAGGGGGGAGCCACGAGCAGTACTTC; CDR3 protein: CASSFGTGGSHEQYF
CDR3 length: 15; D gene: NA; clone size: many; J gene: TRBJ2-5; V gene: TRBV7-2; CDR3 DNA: TGTGCCAGCAGCAGGGGTAGGGGGAGAGGAGAGACCCAGTACTTC; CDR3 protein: CASSRGRGRGETQYF
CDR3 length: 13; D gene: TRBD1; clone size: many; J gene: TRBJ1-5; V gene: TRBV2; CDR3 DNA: TGTGCCAGCAGAGGGACAGGTAGCGGACCCCAGCATTTT; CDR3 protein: CASRGTGSGPQHF
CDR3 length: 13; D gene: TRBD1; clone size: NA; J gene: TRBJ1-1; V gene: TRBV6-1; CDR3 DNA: TGTGCCAGCAGTGAGACCGACAGGGCTGAAGCTTTCTTT; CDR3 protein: CASSETDRAEAFF